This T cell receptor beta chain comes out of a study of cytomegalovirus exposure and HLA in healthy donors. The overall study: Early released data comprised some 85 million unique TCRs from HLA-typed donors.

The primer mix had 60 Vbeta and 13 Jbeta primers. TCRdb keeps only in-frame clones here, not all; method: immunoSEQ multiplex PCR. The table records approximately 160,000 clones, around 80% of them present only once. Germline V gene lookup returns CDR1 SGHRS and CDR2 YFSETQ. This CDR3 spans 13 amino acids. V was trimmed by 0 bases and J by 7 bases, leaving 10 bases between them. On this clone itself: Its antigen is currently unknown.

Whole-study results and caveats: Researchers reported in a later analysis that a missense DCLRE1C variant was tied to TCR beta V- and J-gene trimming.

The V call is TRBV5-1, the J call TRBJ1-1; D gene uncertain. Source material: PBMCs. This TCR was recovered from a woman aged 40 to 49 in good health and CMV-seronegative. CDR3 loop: CASSLGAGGEAFF. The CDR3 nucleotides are TGCGCCAGCAGCTTGGGGGCAGGAGGTGAAGCTTTCTTT.